The rows below give T cell receptor beta chains drawn from one sample of a study of T cell responses to AZD1222 COVID-19 vaccine. Only in-frame clones appear in the TCRdb table, and some are missing; sequencing was by immunoSEQ multiplex PCR. The profile shows 100,000 to 150,000 clones, about 87% of them singletons. The starting material was peripheral blood, obtained on day 0 of AZD1222 vaccination. These receptors came from an adult in good health. The CDR3 runs from the conserved cysteine through the conserved F or W. D genes are given only for firm matches. A row's size may be missing; if present it is once, few, many or a size class.

d_call: -; clone_size: -; j_call: TRBJ1-1; v_call: TRBV7-9; cdr3_length: 12; cdr3_aa: CASSLTNTEAFF; cdr3_nt: TGTGCCAGCAGCTTGACGAACACTGAAGCTTTCTTT
d_call: TRBD1; clone_size: -; j_call: TRBJ1-2; v_call: TRBV18; cdr3_length: 19; cdr3_aa: CASSETPGVLPGQGYGYTF; cdr3_nt: TGTGCCAGCTCAGAAACACCAGGAGTATTACCGGGACAGGGCTATGGCTACACCTTC
d_call: TRBD1; clone_size: -; j_call: TRBJ1-2; v_call: TRBV6-5; cdr3_length: 16; cdr3_aa: CASSLGGRELHYGYTF; cdr3_nt: TGTGCCAGCAGTTTAGGGGGCAGGGAATTGCACTATGGCTACACCTTC
d_call: -; clone_size: -; j_call: TRBJ2-1; v_call: TRBV12-2; cdr3_length: 14; cdr3_aa: CASRSRLPRDEQFF; cdr3_nt: TGTGCAAGTCGCTCACGTCTACCCAGGGATGAGCAGTTCTTC
d_call: -; clone_size: -; j_call: TRBJ2-2; v_call: TRBV7-3; cdr3_length: 16; cdr3_aa: CASSLSTAHDTGELFF; cdr3_nt: TGTGCCAGCAGCTTAAGCACGGCTCACGACACCGGGGAGCTGTTTTTT
d_call: -; clone_size: -; j_call: TRBJ2-7; v_call: TRBV7-2; cdr3_length: 14; cdr3_aa: CASSYRPRDYEQYF; cdr3_nt: TGTGCCAGCAGCTATCGCCCCAGGGACTACGAGCAGTACTTC
d_call: -; clone_size: -; j_call: TRBJ1-4; v_call: TRBV4-2; cdr3_length: 17; cdr3_aa: CASSQGSLGTTNEKLFF; cdr3_nt: TGTGCCAGCAGCCAAGGTTCTTTGGGGACAACTAATGAAAAACTGTTTTTT
d_call: TRBD2; clone_size: -; j_call: TRBJ2-7; v_call: TRBV27; cdr3_length: 17; cdr3_aa: CASRIRASGGYSYEQYF; cdr3_nt: TGTGCCAGCAGGATCAGGGCTAGCGGGGGATACTCCTACGAGCAGTACTTC
d_call: -; clone_size: -; j_call: TRBJ1-5; v_call: TRBV5-1; cdr3_length: 14; cdr3_aa: CASSLEGGGQPQHF; cdr3_nt: TGCGCCAGCAGCTTGGAGGGGGGAGGTCAGCCCCAGCATTTT
d_call: -; clone_size: once; j_call: TRBJ1-1; v_call: TRBV12-3/TRBV12-4; cdr3_length: 13; cdr3_aa: CASSLGWTTEAFF; cdr3_nt: TGTGCCAGCAGTTTAGGGTGGACGACTGAAGCTTTCTTT
d_call: -; clone_size: -; j_call: TRBJ1-5; v_call: TRBV7-9; cdr3_length: 14; cdr3_aa: CASSPGASNQPQHF; cdr3_nt: TGTGCCAGCAGCCCGGGGGCTAGCAATCAGCCCCAGCATTTT
d_call: -; clone_size: few; j_call: TRBJ2-3; v_call: TRBV30; cdr3_length: 14; cdr3_aa: CAWTPGFSTDTQYF; cdr3_nt: TGTGCCTGGACACCGGGATTTAGCACAGATACGCAGTATTTT
d_call: TRBD1; clone_size: -; j_call: TRBJ1-2; v_call: TRBV28; cdr3_length: 15; cdr3_aa: CASSLGTGLVAGYTF; cdr3_nt: TGTGCCAGCAGTTTAGGGACAGGGTTAGTAGCTGGCTACACCTTC
d_call: -; clone_size: -; j_call: TRBJ1-2; v_call: TRBV2; cdr3_length: 14; cdr3_aa: CASSVMSADGGYTF; cdr3_nt: TGTGCCAGCAGTGTAATGTCGGCAGATGGTGGCTACACCTTC
d_call: -; clone_size: -; j_call: TRBJ1-2; v_call: TRBV19; cdr3_length: 14; cdr3_aa: CASSGDRAHYGYTF; cdr3_nt: TGTGCCAGTAGCGGAGACCGGGCCCACTATGGCTACACCTTC
d_call: -; clone_size: -; j_call: TRBJ1-1; v_call: TRBV19; cdr3_length: 14; cdr3_aa: CASMVQGMNTEAFF; cdr3_nt: TGTGCCAGTATGGTTCAAGGAATGAACACTGAAGCTTTCTTT
d_call: -; clone_size: once; j_call: TRBJ2-1; v_call: TRBV5-8; cdr3_length: 14; cdr3_aa: CASTPDSSYNEQFF; cdr3_nt: TGTGCCAGCACCCCGGACAGCTCCTACAATGAGCAGTTCTTC
d_call: TRBD2; clone_size: -; j_call: TRBJ2-2; v_call: TRBV28; cdr3_length: 17; cdr3_aa: CASSLPSGRSGTGELFF; cdr3_nt: TGTGCCAGCAGTCTACCTAGCGGGAGAAGCGGAACCGGGGAGCTGTTTTTT
d_call: -; clone_size: -; j_call: TRBJ1-6; v_call: TRBV2; cdr3_length: 15; cdr3_aa: CASSGGHPGESPLHF; cdr3_nt: TGTGCCAGCAGTGGAGGACACCCAGGGGAATCACCCCTCCACTTT
d_call: -; clone_size: -; j_call: TRBJ2-2; v_call: TRBV5-4; cdr3_length: 12; cdr3_aa: CASSLNRGELFF; cdr3_nt: TGTGCCAGCAGCTTAAATAGGGGGGAGCTGTTTTTT
d_call: TRBD1; clone_size: -; j_call: TRBJ1-5; v_call: TRBV27; cdr3_length: 18; cdr3_aa: CASRGRTGGSYSNQPQHF; cdr3_nt: TGTGCCAGCAGGGGGAGGACAGGCGGATCTTATAGCAATCAGCCCCAGCATTTT
d_call: -; clone_size: -; j_call: TRBJ2-2; v_call: TRBV11-3; cdr3_length: 17; cdr3_aa: CASSSTHGPPNTGELFF; cdr3_nt: TGTGCCAGCAGCTCCACTCATGGTCCTCCGAACACCGGGGAGCTGTTTTTT
d_call: -; clone_size: -; j_call: TRBJ2-3; v_call: TRBV6-5; cdr3_length: 14; cdr3_aa: CASTRTILTDTQYF; cdr3_nt: TGTGCCAGCACTCGGACTATTCTCACAGATACGCAGTATTTT
d_call: -; clone_size: -; j_call: TRBJ1-6; v_call: TRBV6-2/TRBV6-3; cdr3_length: 17; cdr3_aa: CASSYPSMSGYNSPLHF; cdr3_nt: TGTGCCAGCAGTTACCCCTCTATGTCGGGATATAATTCACCCCTCCACTTT
d_call: -; clone_size: -; j_call: TRBJ2-3; v_call: TRBV29-1; cdr3_length: 14; cdr3_aa: CSVEQTSGTDTQYF; cdr3_nt: TGCAGCGTTGAACAGACTTCGGGCACAGATACGCAGTATTTT
d_call: -; clone_size: -; j_call: TRBJ1-5; v_call: TRBV18; cdr3_length: 15; cdr3_aa: CASSRKGPLDQPQHF; cdr3_nt: TGTGCCAGCTCACGGAAGGGGCCATTGGATCAGCCCCAGCATTTT
d_call: -; clone_size: -; j_call: TRBJ2-7; v_call: TRBV11-2; cdr3_length: 18; cdr3_aa: CASSSQTSGYTGGYEQYF; cdr3_nt: TGTGCCAGCAGCTCTCAGACTAGCGGATACACAGGGGGCTACGAGCAGTACTTC
d_call: -; clone_size: -; j_call: TRBJ2-7; v_call: TRBV6-5; cdr3_length: 15; cdr3_aa: CASSYSNTASYEQYF; cdr3_nt: TGTGCCAGCAGTTACTCGAACACGGCAAGCTACGAGCAGTACTTC
d_call: TRBD2; clone_size: -; j_call: TRBJ2-5; v_call: TRBV12-3/TRBV12-4; cdr3_length: 13; cdr3_aa: CASSLVRERTQYF; cdr3_nt: TGTGCCAGCAGTTTAGTGCGGGAGAGGACCCAGTACTTC
d_call: -; clone_size: -; j_call: TRBJ2-7; v_call: TRBV4-1; cdr3_length: 16; cdr3_aa: CASSPGGLQGFYEQYF; cdr3_nt: TGCGCCAGCAGCCCAGGCGGGTTACAGGGTTTCTACGAGCAGTACTTC
d_call: -; clone_size: -; j_call: TRBJ2-1; v_call: TRBV3-1/TRBV3-2; cdr3_length: 18; cdr3_aa: CASSQDWGSGLSYNEQFF; cdr3_nt: TGTGCCAGCAGCCAAGATTGGGGTAGCGGCCTCTCCTACAATGAGCAGTTCTTC
d_call: TRBD1; clone_size: -; j_call: TRBJ1-2; v_call: TRBV19; cdr3_length: 15; cdr3_aa: CASSLQGRETYGYTF; cdr3_nt: TGTGCCAGTAGTCTACAGGGGAGGGAAACCTATGGCTACACCTTC
d_call: -; clone_size: -; j_call: TRBJ1-6; v_call: TRBV6-6; cdr3_length: 13; cdr3_aa: CASSDTSNSPLHF; cdr3_nt: TGTGCCAGCAGTGACACATCGAACTCACCCCTCCACTTT
d_call: TRBD1; clone_size: -; j_call: TRBJ1-5; v_call: TRBV19; cdr3_length: 18; cdr3_aa: CASSIEGPTGSGNQPQHF; cdr3_nt: TGTGCCAGTAGTATAGAGGGGCCGACAGGGAGTGGCAATCAGCCCCAGCATTTT
d_call: -; clone_size: once; j_call: TRBJ2-3; v_call: TRBV7-8; cdr3_length: 13; cdr3_aa: CASSPDLGNTQYF; cdr3_nt: TGTGCCAGCAGCCCGGACCTGGGAAATACGCAGTATTTT
d_call: -; clone_size: medium-sized; j_call: TRBJ1-2; v_call: TRBV7-2; cdr3_length: 15; cdr3_aa: CASSFSGTALYGYTF; cdr3_nt: TGTGCCAGCAGCTTCTCCGGGACGGCGTTGTATGGCTACACCTTC
d_call: TRBD1; clone_size: -; j_call: TRBJ2-2; v_call: TRBV5-1; cdr3_length: 15; cdr3_aa: CASSSSAGGTGELFF; cdr3_nt: TGCGCCAGCAGCTCCTCGGCAGGGGGAACCGGGGAGCTGTTTTTT
d_call: -; clone_size: -; j_call: TRBJ1-2; v_call: TRBV4-1; cdr3_length: 12; cdr3_aa: CASSQDAYGYTF; cdr3_nt: TGCGCCAGCAGCCAAGATGCGTATGGCTACACCTTC
d_call: -; clone_size: -; j_call: TRBJ1-5; v_call: TRBV19; cdr3_length: 14; cdr3_aa: CASRRQASNQPQHF; cdr3_nt: TGTGCCAGTAGACGACAGGCCAGCAATCAGCCCCAGCATTTT
d_call: -; clone_size: -; j_call: TRBJ1-2; v_call: TRBV27; cdr3_length: 11; cdr3_aa: CASSGPWGYTF; cdr3_nt: TGTGCCAGCAGTGGGCCCTGGGGCTACACCTTC
d_call: TRBD1; clone_size: once; j_call: TRBJ1-1; v_call: TRBV24-1; cdr3_length: 16; cdr3_aa: CATSGETGTINTEAFF; cdr3_nt: TGTGCCACCAGTGGGGAGACAGGGACAATCAACACTGAAGCTTTCTTT
d_call: TRBD1; clone_size: -; j_call: TRBJ2-7; v_call: TRBV30; cdr3_length: 14; cdr3_aa: CAWSVKGALYEQYF; cdr3_nt: TGTGCCTGGAGTGTAAAGGGGGCGCTGTACGAGCAGTACTTC
d_call: TRBD1; clone_size: once; j_call: TRBJ2-7; v_call: TRBV3-1/TRBV3-2; cdr3_length: 15; cdr3_aa: CASSQDTGGNYEQYF; cdr3_nt: TGTGCCAGCAGCCAAGATACAGGGGGGAACTACGAGCAGTACTTC
d_call: -; clone_size: -; j_call: TRBJ1-5; v_call: TRBV3-1/TRBV3-2; cdr3_length: 15; cdr3_aa: CASSQDSGVNQPQHF; cdr3_nt: TGTGCCAGCAGCCAAGATAGCGGAGTCAATCAGCCCCAGCATTTT
d_call: -; clone_size: -; j_call: TRBJ1-3; v_call: TRBV6-5; cdr3_length: 16; cdr3_aa: CASSYSTGGSGNTIYF; cdr3_nt: TGTGCCAGCAGTTACTCGACGGGGGGTTCTGGAAACACCATATATTTT
d_call: TRBD1; clone_size: -; j_call: TRBJ1-3; v_call: TRBV15; cdr3_length: 16; cdr3_aa: CATSTRQGAAGNTIYF; cdr3_nt: TGTGCCACCAGCACTCGACAGGGGGCAGCTGGAAACACCATATATTTT
d_call: -; clone_size: -; j_call: TRBJ2-7; v_call: TRBV6-2/TRBV6-3; cdr3_length: 14; cdr3_aa: CASSYSRVANEQYF; cdr3_nt: TGTGCCAGCAGTTACTCCAGGGTCGCAAACGAGCAGTACTTC
d_call: -; clone_size: -; j_call: TRBJ2-1; v_call: TRBV7-2; cdr3_length: 14; cdr3_aa: CASSLLQVWHEQFF; cdr3_nt: TGTGCCAGCAGCTTATTACAGGTTTGGCATGAGCAGTTCTTC
d_call: -; clone_size: -; j_call: TRBJ2-7; v_call: TRBV5-1; cdr3_length: 13; cdr3_aa: CASSTTNSYEQYF; cdr3_nt: TGCGCCAGCAGCACCACGAATTCCTACGAGCAGTACTTC